This entry lists 21 T cell receptor beta chains sequenced from one sample in a study of vaccination effects on CD4 cells after COVID-19. For these TCRs, the target antigens are not known. Following culture for more than 9 days, CD4+ T cells were isolated. Either the BNT162b2 or mRNA-1273 vaccine was given to participants in two doses. The data were produced by immunoSEQ multiplex PCR, yet TCRdb's version contains in-frame clones alone and is incomplete. Of tens of thousands of clones detected, around 69% appear once; the ten largest clones hold less than 2.5%. The input for sequencing was CD4+ T cells from PBMCs cultured without peptide, taken after COVID-19 vaccination. Every receptor here comes from a human donor who received a COVID-19 vaccine.

This clone was picked up a small number of times. V and J are TRBV7-6 and TRBJ2-3; 9 bases match TRBD1. Germline loops: CDR1 SGHVS, CDR2 FNYEAQ. With 4 bases clipped from V and 5 bases from J, the junction kept 16 bases outside the gene matches. The CDR3 sequence is 18 residues long. In nucleotides, the CDR3 is TGTGCCAGCAGCTCTTACCGGGACAGGGTGCGTGGTAGAGATACGCAGTATTTT. This sequence encodes CASSSYRDRVRGRDTQYF.

V gene TRBV29-1 combines with J gene TRBJ1-1, with 8 positions matching TRBD1. Germline assignment: CDR1 SQVTM and CDR2 ANQGSEA. V dropped 5 bases and J dropped 3; count of bases not matched to a gene: 5. The CDR3 contains 13 residues. CDR3 protein: CSVTLTGDTEAFF. The CDR3 DNA is TGCAGCGTTACCCTGACAGGGGACACTGAAGCTTTCTTT.

The V call is TRBV19, the J call TRBJ1-2; D call uncertain. The CDR3 spans 14 residues. Trimming removed 6 bases from V and 0 bases from J, with 11 bases in between. Germline lookup yields CDR1 LNHDA and CDR2 SQIVND (reference sequence). The chain's CDR3 is CASSPDGPNYGYTF. The CDR3, as DNA: TGTGCCAGTAGCCCCGACGGACCTAACTATGGCTACACCTTC.

This chain joins TRBV6-1 and TRBJ1-3; 7 bases fit TRBD1. This CDR3 region has 14 residues. The ends lost 7 bases at V and 0 bases at J; junction bases unmatched: 3. Germline assignment: CDR1 MNHNS and CDR2 SASEGT. The CDR3 sequence: CASNQGGSGNTIYF. The CDR3 bases are TGTGCCAGCAACCAGGGGGGCTCTGGAAACACCATATATTTT.

The chain combines TRBV12-3 or TRBV12-4 with TRBJ1-1, with 7 nucleotides matching TRBD1. Trimming removed 6 bases from V and 1 base from J; junction bases left unmatched: 2. This CDR3 contains 13 residues. CDR3 sequence reads: CASSHRGNTEAFF. The CDR3 coding sequence is TGTGCCAGCAGCCACAGGGGGAACACTGAAGCTTTCTTT.

The J gene is TRBJ1-5, the V gene TRBV2; unclear D gene. The length of the CDR3 is 12 residues. Trimming cost V 3 bases and J 6 bases, with 6 bases left between them. Germline CDR1 SNHLY, CDR2 FYNNEI. CDR3 bases: TGTGCCAGCAGTGATTTTAGTCAGCCCCAGCATTTT. It codes for CASSDFSQPQHF.

The chain uses TRBV7-9 and TRBJ1-4; weak D call: TRBD1 (6 bases). The germline V and J ends were trimmed by 2 bases and 6 bases, with 7 bases remaining between them. Germline CDR1 SEHNR, CDR2 FQNEAQ (reference sequence). This CDR3 is 13 amino acids long. The CDR3 loop is CASSLTGYEKLFF. CDR3 DNA sequence: TGTGCCAGCAGCTTAACAGGGTATGAAAAACTGTTTTTT.

The chain employs TRBV10-1 and TRBJ2-3, with 8 bases aligning to TRBD1. This CDR3 is built from 14 residues. CDR1 and CDR2 from the germline V gene are WNHNN and SYGVQD (reference sequence). V lost 10 bases, J lost 4 bases, and 10 bases stayed unmatched. CDR3: CANPDRESADTQYF. The CDR3 DNA follows: TGCGCCAATCCGGACAGGGAGAGTGCAGATACGCAGTATTTT.

This clone was counted a single time. CDR3 coding DNA: TGTGCCAGCAGTTACGACAGGGAGGAGTGGTACTTC. Its protein product is CASSYDREEWYF. The genes are TRBV6-2 or TRBV6-3 and TRBJ2-5, with D possibly TRBD1 on 7 matching bases. V lost 2 bases, J lost 13 bases, and 14 bases lay in between. The CDR3 loop spans 12 amino acids. Germline CDR1 is MNHEY and CDR2 is SVGEGT.

This chain connects TRBV6-4 to TRBJ2-1, with 9 positions matching TRBD2. The germline V gene encodes CDR1 MRHNA and CDR2 SNTAGT. The CDR3 runs to 16 residues. Germline trimming cut 0 bases from V and 8 bases from J; bases unmatched to any gene: 8. This chain's CDR3 is CASSDSSRGGWYEQFF. CDR3 bases: TGTGCCAGCAGTGACTCTTCGCGGGGGGGCTGGTATGAGCAGTTCTTC.

In its sample, this clone was seen once. The rearrangement uses TRBV19 and TRBJ1-1; TRBD1 aligns across 7 bases. The CDR3 contains 15 residues. Per the germline V gene, CDR1 is LNHDA and CDR2 is SQIVND (reference sequence). V lost 5 bases to trimming and J lost 0 bases; unmatched junction nucleotides: 6. CDR3 DNA: TGTGCCAGTAGTGGAAGACAGGGCCTGAACACTGAAGCTTTCTTT. Amino acids: CASSGRQGLNTEAFF.

This clone has more than one count but fewer than ten. This chain uses TRBV24-1 with TRBJ2-2, with D hard to call. Trimming stripped 9 bases from V and 4 bases from J, with 11 bases between. This CDR3 contains 13 residues. The germline V gene encodes CDR1 KGHDR and CDR2 SFDVKD. The CDR3 here is CATSGSGTGELFF. The CDR3 DNA is TGTGCCACCTCCGGGTCGGGCACCGGGGAGCTGTTTTTT.

This clone was observed a single time. This chain connects TRBV9 to TRBJ2-1; 12 bases are shared with TRBD2. The V segment lost 1 base and the J segment 7 bases; nucleotides outside the gene matches: 9. Germline CDR1 is SGDLS and CDR2 is YYNGEE. The CDR3 is 17 residues long. The CDR3 region is CASSVMPSGGAENEQFF. The CDR3 region has the DNA TGTGCCAGCAGCGTAATGCCTAGCGGGGGGGCCGAAAATGAGCAGTTCTTC. The variable domain in full, with the rest retrieved from reference TRBV9 and TRBJ2-1, is DSGVTQTPKHLITATGQRVTLRCSPRSGDLSVYWYQQSLDQGLQFLIQYYNGEERAKGNILERFSAQQFPDLHSELNLSSLELGDSALYFCASSVMPSGGAENEQFFGPGTRLTVL.

This clone was seen only a few times. V gene TRBV20-1 combines with J gene TRBJ1-2; D is ambiguous. This CDR3 spans 11 amino acids. Germline loops: CDR1 DFQATT, CDR2 SNEGSKA (reference sequence). V shed 3 bases and J shed 6 bases, with 8 bases lying between them. CDR3 amino acids: CSASEADGYTF. Written as DNA, the CDR3 is TGCAGTGCTAGTGAGGCAGATGGCTACACCTTC.

The rearrangement links TRBV24-1 to TRBJ2-1; TRBD2 matches 8 bases. In germline, CDR1 is KGHDR, CDR2 SFDVKD. This CDR3 has 15 amino acids. V shed 3 bases and J 7 bases; nucleotides not matched to a gene: 7. The CDR3 DNA follows: TGTGCCACCAGTGATACCGGGGGGGTAACAAATGAGCAGTTCTTC. This codes for CATSDTGGVTNEQFF.

This clone was observed a handful of times. The chain carries TRBV9 and TRBJ1-3; the match to TRBD1 covers 8 bases. After removal of 0 bases from V and 1 base from J, the junction contained 9 bases not matched to a gene. Germline lookup yields CDR1 SGDLS and CDR2 YYNGEE. The CDR3 has 18 residues. The CDR3 region has the DNA TGTGCCAGCAGCGTAGGTAGCGGGCAGGGGGCTTCTGGAAACACCATATATTTT. Residues: CASSVGSGQGASGNTIYF.

The chain has TRBV6-5 and TRBJ2-2; perhaps TRBD1 as D (6 bases). Trimming removed 7 bases at V and 0 bases at J, with 12 bases between. The CDR3 contains 15 residues. Germline values: CDR1 MNHEY, CDR2 SVGAGI. Here the CDR3 DNA reads TGTGCCAGCAACCAACAGGGCACGAACACCGGGGAGCTGTTTTTT. This sequence encodes CASNQQGTNTGELFF.

The chain carries TRBV9 and TRBJ1-5, with D hard to call. Germline lookup yields CDR1 SGDLS and CDR2 YYNGEE. CDR3 length equals 14 residues. The ends were cut back, 2 bases at V and 0 bases at J, with 6 bases in the middle. CDR3 sequence reads: CASSVDYSNQPQHF. The CDR3 nucleotides read TGTGCCAGCAGCGTTGACTATAGCAATCAGCCCCAGCATTTT.

This clone showed up just once. In DNA, the CDR3 is TGTGCCAGCTCACCCCGGATCGACAGGACGAACACTGAAGCTTTCTTT. It specifies CASSPRIDRTNTEAFF. V is TRBV18 and J is TRBJ1-1; D is perhaps TRBD1 (6 bases). CDR1 KGHSH and CDR2 LQKENI come from the germline V gene. With 3 bases removed from V and 1 base from J, the gap between germline ends came to 15 bases. The CDR3 has 16 amino acids.

This rearrangement joins TRBV10-3 to TRBJ1-6; 8 bases agree with TRBD1. From germline, CDR1 is ENHRY and CDR2 SYGVKD. Unmatched junction bases numbered 2, after V lost 4 bases and J lost 0 bases. There are 16 residues in the CDR3. CDR3 residues: CAISGTGSSYNSPLHF. Written as DNA, the CDR3 is TGTGCCATCAGTGGGACAGGGAGCTCCTATAATTCACCCCTCCACTTT.

This clone has just one count. The chain couples TRBV18 to TRBJ2-7; no definite D call. CDR1 KGHSH and CDR2 LQKENI come from the germline V gene. The CDR3 spans 14 residues. The V end was cut by 4 bases, the J end by 6 bases, with 16 bases between. In DNA form, the CDR3 reads TGTGCCAGCTCACAAGGGCTGCCGCCCACCGAGCAGTACGTC. This translates into CASSQGLPPTEQYV.